This T cell receptor beta chain was profiled in a study of neurological immune-mediated disorders. Described time point: longitudinal time-point 1 (baseline). The unsorted libraries originated from 2 million PBMCs kept at -80 C. MiXCR was run by TCRdb on the 5' RACE reads, yielding one entry per CDR3 protein. The data hold around 71,000 distinct CDR3 sequences, with roughly 15% observed a single time. The table lists this clonotype with many counts. V lost 0 bases, J lost 4 bases, and 11 bases lay in between. This CDR3 comprises 15 residues. The germline V gene has CDR1 SGHRS and CDR2 YFSETQ. The clonotype comes from a female donor with HTLV-1-associated myelopathy (HAM/TSP). The sample taken for sequencing was PBMCs. This rearrangement joins TRBV5-1 to TRBJ2-1; tentatively, D is TRBD2 (6 bases). CDR3 sequence (DNA): TGCGCCAGCAGCTTGGATGGCGGGGTTTACAATGAGCAGTTCTTC. Amino acid sequence: CASSLDGGVYNEQFF.